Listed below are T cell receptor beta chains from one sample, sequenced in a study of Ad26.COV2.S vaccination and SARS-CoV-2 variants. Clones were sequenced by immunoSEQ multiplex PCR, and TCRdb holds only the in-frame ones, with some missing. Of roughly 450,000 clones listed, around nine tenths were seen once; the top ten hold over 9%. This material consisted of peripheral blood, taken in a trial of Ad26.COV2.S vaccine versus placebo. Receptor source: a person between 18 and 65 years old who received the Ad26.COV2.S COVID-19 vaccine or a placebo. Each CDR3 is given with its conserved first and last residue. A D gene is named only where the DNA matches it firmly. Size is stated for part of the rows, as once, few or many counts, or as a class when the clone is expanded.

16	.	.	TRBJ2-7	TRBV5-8	CASSWVRDQSHYEQYF	TGTGCCAGCAGCTGGGTCCGGGACCAGTCTCACTACGAGCAGTACTTC
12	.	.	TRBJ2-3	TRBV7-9	CASSSSTDTQYF	TGTGCCAGCAGCTCCTCCACAGATACGCAGTATTTT
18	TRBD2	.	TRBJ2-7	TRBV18	CASSLSRPSGDSSYEQYF	TGTGCCAGCTCCCTTAGTCGGCCTAGCGGGGACAGCTCCTACGAGCAGTACTTC
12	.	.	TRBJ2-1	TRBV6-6	CASSPITGEQFF	TGTGCCAGCAGCCCTATCACGGGTGAGCAGTTCTTC
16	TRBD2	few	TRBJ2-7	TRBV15	CATSRDRLAASYEQYF	TGTGCCACCAGCAGAGATAGACTAGCGGCCTCCTACGAGCAGTACTTC
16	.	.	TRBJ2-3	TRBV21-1	CASSKADSTSTDTQYF	TGTGCCAGCAGCAAGGCGGACAGCACTAGCACAGATACGCAGTATTTT
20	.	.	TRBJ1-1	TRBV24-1	CATSDLMSGQTLHLNTEAFF	TGTGCCACCAGTGATTTGATGTCCGGCCAGACGCTACACCTGAACACTGAAGCTTTCTTT
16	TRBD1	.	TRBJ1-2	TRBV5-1	CASSLQSGDRVYGYTF	TGCGCCAGCAGCTTGCAATCTGGGGACAGGGTGTATGGCTACACCTTC
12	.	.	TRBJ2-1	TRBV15	CATRAGVNEQFF	TGTGCCACCAGGGCCGGTGTCAATGAGCAGTTCTTC
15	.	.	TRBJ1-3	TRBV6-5	CASSYSRDTGNTIYF	TGTGCCAGCAGTTACAGCAGGGATACTGGAAACACCATATATTTT
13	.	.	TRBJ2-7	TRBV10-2	CASSEGMTYEQYF	TGCGCCAGCAGTGAAGGGATGACCTACGAGCAGTACTTC
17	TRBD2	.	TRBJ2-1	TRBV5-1	CASSLGGSGRLYNEQFF	TGCGCCAGCAGCTTGGGTGGGAGCGGGAGGCTCTACAATGAGCAGTTCTTC
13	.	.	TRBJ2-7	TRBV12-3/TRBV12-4	CASNDRTRYEQYF	TGTGCCAGCAACGACCGCACCCGCTACGAGCAGTACTTC
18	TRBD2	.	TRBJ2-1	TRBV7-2	CASSGGIPGLAGDNEQFF	TGTGCCAGCAGCGGAGGGATACCCGGGCTAGCGGGAGACAATGAGCAGTTCTTC
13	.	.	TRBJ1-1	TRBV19	CASSPSVGTEAFF	TGTGCCAGTAGTCCTTCAGTCGGCACTGAAGCTTTCTTT
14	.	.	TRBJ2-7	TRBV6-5	CASNKAADSYEQYF	TGTGCCAGCAACAAGGCGGCAGACTCCTACGAGCAGTACTTC
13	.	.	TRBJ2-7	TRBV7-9	CASSYLQSYEQYF	TGTGCCAGCAGCTACCTCCAGTCCTACGAGCAGTACTTC
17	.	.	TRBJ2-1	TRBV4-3	CASSQDWWRPSYNEQFF	TGCGCCAGCAGCCAAGATTGGTGGCGACCCTCCTACAATGAGCAGTTCTTC
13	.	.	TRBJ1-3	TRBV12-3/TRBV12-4	CASSVGPGNTIYF	TGTGCCAGCAGTGTCGGGCCGGGAAACACCATATATTTT
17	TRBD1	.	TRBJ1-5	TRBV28	CASSSNRGSYSNQPQHF	TGTGCCAGCAGTTCAAACAGGGGATCGTATAGCAATCAGCCCCAGCATTTT
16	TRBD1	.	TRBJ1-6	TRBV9	CASSVAPTGLHSPLHF	TGTGCCAGCAGCGTAGCCCCGACAGGGCTTCATTCACCCCTCCACTTT
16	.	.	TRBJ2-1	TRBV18	CASSPPGGAYMDEQFF	TGTGCCAGCTCACCACCGGGGGGGGCGTACATGGATGAGCAGTTCTTC
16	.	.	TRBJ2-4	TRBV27	CASSQFGNLAKNIQYF	TGTGCCAGCAGTCAGTTCGGAAACCTAGCCAAAAACATTCAGTACTTC
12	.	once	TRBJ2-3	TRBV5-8	CASSSVSDTQYF	TGTGCCAGCAGCTCCGTTTCAGATACGCAGTATTTT
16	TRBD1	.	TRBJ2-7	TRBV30	CAWSDRPGQGSYEQYF	TGTGCCTGGAGTGACCGACCGGGACAGGGCTCCTACGAGCAGTACTTC
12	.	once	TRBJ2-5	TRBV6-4	CASRLPQETQYF	TGTGCCAGCAGACTCCCCCAAGAGACCCAGTACTTC
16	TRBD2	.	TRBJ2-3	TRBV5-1	CASSPGGLAGADTQYF	TGCGCCAGCAGCCCTGGCGGACTAGCGGGAGCAGATACGCAGTATTTT
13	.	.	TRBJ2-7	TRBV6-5	CASSYGRGYEQYF	TGTGCCAGCAGTTACGGCAGGGGCTACGAGCAGTACTTC
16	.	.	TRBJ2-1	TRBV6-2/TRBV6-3	CASSSTGRVFANEQFF	TGTGCCAGCAGTTCAACCGGACGAGTCTTCGCCAATGAGCAGTTCTTC
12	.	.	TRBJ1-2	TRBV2	CASRTGTYGYTF	TGTGCCAGCAGGACGGGGACCTATGGCTACACCTTC
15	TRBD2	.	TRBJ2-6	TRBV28	CASTHRGAGANVLTF	TGTGCCAGCACCCACCGGGGGGCTGGGGCCAACGTCCTGACTTTC
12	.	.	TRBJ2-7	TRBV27	CASSNREYEQYF	TGTGCCAGCAGTAACAGGGAATACGAGCAGTACTTC